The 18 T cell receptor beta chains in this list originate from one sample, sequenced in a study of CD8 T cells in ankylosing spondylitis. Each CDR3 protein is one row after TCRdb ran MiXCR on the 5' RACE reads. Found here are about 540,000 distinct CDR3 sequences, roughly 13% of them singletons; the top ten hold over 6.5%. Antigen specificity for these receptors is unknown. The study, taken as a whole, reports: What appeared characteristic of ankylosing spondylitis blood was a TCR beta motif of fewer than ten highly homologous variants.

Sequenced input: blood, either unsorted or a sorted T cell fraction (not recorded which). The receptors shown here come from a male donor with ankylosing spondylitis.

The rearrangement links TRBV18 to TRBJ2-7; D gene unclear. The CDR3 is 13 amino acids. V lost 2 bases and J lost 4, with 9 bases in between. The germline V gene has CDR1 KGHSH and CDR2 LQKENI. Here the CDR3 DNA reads TGTGCCAGCTCACCATCGTCGAATTACGAGCAGTACTTC. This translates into CASSPSSNYEQYF.

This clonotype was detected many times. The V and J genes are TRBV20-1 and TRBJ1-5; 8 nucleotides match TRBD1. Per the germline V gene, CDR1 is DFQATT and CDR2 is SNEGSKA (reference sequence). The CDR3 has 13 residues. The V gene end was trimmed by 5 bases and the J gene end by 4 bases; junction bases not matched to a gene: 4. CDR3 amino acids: CSARTGGNQPQHF. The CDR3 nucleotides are TGCAGTGCTCGTACAGGGGGAAATCAGCCCCAGCATTTT.

CDR3 sequence reads: CASSRHGEQYF. The CDR3 DNA reads as TGTGCCAGCAGTCGCCACGGCGAGCAGTACTTC. The rearrangement uses TRBV27 and TRBJ2-7; D not certain. The CDR3 runs 11 residues. Germline V gene sequence: CDR1 MNHEY, CDR2 SMNVEV (reference sequence). Trimming left V 5 bases short and J 6 bases short, with 8 bases between.

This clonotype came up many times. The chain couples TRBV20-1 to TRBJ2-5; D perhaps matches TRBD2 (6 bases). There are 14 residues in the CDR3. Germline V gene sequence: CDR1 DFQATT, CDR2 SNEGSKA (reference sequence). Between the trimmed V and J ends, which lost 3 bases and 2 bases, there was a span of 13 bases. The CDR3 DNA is TGCAGTGCTAGGGGCGGGACCAAACAAGAGACCCAGTACTTC. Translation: CSARGGTKQETQYF.

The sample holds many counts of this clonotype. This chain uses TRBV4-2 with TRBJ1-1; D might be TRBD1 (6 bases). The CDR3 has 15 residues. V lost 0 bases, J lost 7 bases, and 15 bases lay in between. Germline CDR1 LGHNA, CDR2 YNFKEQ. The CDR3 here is CASSQENRAFDEAFF. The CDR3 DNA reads TGTGCCAGCAGCCAAGAGAACAGGGCGTTCGATGAAGCTTTCTTT.

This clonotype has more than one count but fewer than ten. The CDR3 spells CASSQVGGNIQYF. CDR3 in DNA: TGCGCCAGCAGCCAAGTGGGGGGAAACATTCAGTACTTC. The chain joins TRBV4-1 to TRBJ2-4; the D gene is possibly TRBD2 (6 bases). The CDR3 is 13 amino acids. The V gene lost 1 base and the J gene lost 6 bases, with 7 bases spanning the gap. The germline CDR1 and CDR2 sequences are MGHRA and YSYEKL.

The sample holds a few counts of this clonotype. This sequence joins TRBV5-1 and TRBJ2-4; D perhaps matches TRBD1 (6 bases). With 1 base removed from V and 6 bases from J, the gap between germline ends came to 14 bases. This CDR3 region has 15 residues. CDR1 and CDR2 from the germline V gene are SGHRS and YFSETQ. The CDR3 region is CASSLNGKQGNIQYF. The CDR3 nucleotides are TGCGCCAGCAGCTTGAACGGGAAACAGGGAAACATTCAGTACTTC.

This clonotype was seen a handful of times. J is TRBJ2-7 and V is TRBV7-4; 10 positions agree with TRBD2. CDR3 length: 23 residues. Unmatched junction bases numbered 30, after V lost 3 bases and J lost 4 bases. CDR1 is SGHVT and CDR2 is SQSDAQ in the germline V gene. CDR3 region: CASSFSSPRLAGAPPHMMYEQYV. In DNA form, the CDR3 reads TGTGCCAGCAGCTTCTCATCACCGCGGCTAGCGGGAGCGCCCCCTCATATGATGTACGAGCAGTACGTC.

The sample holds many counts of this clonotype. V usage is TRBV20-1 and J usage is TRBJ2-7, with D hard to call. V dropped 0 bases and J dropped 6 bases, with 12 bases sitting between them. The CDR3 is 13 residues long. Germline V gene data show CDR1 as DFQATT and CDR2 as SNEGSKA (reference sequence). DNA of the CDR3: TGCAGTGCTAGAGATTTAGCCTCGGGCGAGCAGTACGTC. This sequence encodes CSARDLASGEQYV.

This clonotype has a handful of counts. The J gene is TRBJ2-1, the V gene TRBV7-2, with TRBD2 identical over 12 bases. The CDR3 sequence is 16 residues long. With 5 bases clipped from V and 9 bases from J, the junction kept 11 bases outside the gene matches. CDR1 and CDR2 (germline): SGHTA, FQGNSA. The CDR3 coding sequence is TGTGCCAGCAGCCCCTACGCGGCTAGCGGGAGGGGTGAGCAGTTCTTC. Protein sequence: CASSPYAASGRGEQFF.

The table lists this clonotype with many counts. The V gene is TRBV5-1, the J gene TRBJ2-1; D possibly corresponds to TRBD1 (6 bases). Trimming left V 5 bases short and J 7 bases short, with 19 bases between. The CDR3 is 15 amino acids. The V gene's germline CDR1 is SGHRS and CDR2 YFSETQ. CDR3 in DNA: TGCGCCAGCAGTTCCGATAACTACAGGGAAAATGAGCAGTTCTTC. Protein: CASSSDNYRENEQFF.

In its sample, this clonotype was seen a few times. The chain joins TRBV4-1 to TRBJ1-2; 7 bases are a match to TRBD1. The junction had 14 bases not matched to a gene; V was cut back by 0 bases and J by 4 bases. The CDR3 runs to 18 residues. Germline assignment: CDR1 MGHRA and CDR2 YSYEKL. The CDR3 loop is CASSQEYYRTGSPYGYTF. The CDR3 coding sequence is TGCGCCAGCAGCCAAGAATACTACCGGACAGGATCCCCCTATGGCTACACCTTC.

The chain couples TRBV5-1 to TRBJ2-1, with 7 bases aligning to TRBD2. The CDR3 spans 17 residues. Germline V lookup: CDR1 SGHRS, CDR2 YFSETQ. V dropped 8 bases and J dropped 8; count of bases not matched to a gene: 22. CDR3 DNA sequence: TGCGCCAGTAGGCCTATCGACGGGCTAGCGGCCGGGTATGAGCAGTTCTTC. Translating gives CASRPIDGLAAGYEQFF.

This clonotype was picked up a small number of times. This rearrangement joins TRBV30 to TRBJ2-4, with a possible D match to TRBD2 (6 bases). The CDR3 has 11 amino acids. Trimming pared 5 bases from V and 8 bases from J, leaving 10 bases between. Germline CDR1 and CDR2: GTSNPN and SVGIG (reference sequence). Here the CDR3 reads CAWGVADIQYF. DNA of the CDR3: TGTGCCTGGGGAGTAGCGGACATTCAGTACTTC.

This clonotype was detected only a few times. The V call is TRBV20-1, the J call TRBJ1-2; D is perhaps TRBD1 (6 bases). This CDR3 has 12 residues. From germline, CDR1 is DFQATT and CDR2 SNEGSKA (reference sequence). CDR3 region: CRSGTSNYGYTF. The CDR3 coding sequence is TGCAGGTCCGGGACATCGAACTATGGCTACACCTTC.

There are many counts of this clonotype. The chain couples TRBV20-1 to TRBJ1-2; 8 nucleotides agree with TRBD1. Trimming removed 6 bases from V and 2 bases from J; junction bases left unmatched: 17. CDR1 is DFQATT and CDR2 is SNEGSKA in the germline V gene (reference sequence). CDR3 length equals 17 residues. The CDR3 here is CSAGAGQAQLSNYGYTF. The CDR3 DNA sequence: TGCAGTGCCGGGGCGGGACAGGCACAACTATCGAACTATGGCTACACCTTC.

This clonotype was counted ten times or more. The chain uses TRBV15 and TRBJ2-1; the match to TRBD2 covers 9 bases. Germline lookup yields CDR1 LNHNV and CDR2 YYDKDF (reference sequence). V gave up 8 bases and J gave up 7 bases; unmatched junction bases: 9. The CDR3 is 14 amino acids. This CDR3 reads CATRGTSRFNEQFF. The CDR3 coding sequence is TGTGCCACCCGAGGGACTAGCCGGTTTAATGAGCAGTTCTTC.

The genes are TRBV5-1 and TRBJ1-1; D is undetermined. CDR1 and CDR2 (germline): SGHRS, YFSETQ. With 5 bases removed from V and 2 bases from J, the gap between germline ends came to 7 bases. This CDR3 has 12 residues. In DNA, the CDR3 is TGCGCCAGCAGTTACCACAACACTGAAGCTTTCTTT. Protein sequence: CASSYHNTEAFF.